Each of the 2 T cell receptor beta chains below was sequenced from the same sample in a study of cytomegalovirus exposure and HLA in healthy donors. Use of 60 Vbeta and 13 Jbeta primers characterized the PCR. Produced via immunoSEQ multiplex PCR; TCRdb's table is partial and in-frame only. The table shows more than 95,000 clones, with approximately 80% occurring only once. Sequenced sample: PBMCs. The receptors here all came from a man in his forties or fifties in good health and CMV-seronegative.

This chain uses TRBV18 with TRBJ2-1, with 8 bases lining up with TRBD1. The CDR3 has 15 amino acids. J gave up 4 bases and V 1 base, and 3 bases lay outside the gene matches. In germline, CDR1 is KGHSH, CDR2 LQKENI. CDR3 nucleotide sequence: TGTGCCAGCTCACCACGCCAGGGGGCTTACAATGAGCAGTTCTTC. Its translation: CASSPRQGAYNEQFF.

V usage is TRBV19 and J usage is TRBJ2-7, with 7 positions matching TRBD1. The ends lost 6 bases at V and 0 bases at J; junction bases unmatched: 8. CDR1 LNHDA and CDR2 SQIVND come from the germline V gene (reference sequence). CDR3 size: 15 residues. CDR3 amino acids: CASSTRQGSSYEQYF. The CDR3 nucleotides are TGTGCCAGTAGCACAAGACAGGGAAGCTCCTACGAGCAGTACTTC.